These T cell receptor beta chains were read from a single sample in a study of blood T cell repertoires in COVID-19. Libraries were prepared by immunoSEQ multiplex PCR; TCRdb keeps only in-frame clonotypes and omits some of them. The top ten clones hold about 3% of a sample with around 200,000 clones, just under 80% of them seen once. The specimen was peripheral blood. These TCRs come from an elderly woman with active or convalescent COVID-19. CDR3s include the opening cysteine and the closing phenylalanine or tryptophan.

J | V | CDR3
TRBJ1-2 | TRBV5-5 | CASSPTGNNYGYTF
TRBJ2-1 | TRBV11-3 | CASSLGGGAEDNEQFF
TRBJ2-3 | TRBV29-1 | CSVEVVATDTQYF
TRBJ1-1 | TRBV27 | CASSLAGGLNTEAFF
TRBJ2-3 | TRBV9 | CASSVGVAGGHTDTQYF
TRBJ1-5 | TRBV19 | CASTLSGWRNQPQHF
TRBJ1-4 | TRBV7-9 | CASSLLRDLRHEKLFF
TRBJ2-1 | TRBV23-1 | CASSQSVASGGPCYNEQFF
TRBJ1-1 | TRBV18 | CASSPPKGTGNTEAFF
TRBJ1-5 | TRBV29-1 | CSDSGTATYSNQPQHF
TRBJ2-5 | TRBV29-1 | CSVGTRQGQETQYF
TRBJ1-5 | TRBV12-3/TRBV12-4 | CASRRGNQPQHF
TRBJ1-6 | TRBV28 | CASRMRGGQGQSPLHF
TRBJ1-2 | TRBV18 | CASSQLSGQGIPYGYTF
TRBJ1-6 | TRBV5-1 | CASSGGQSRYSPLHF
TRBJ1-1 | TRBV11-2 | CASSLGSIRYGTEAFF
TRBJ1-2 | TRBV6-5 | CASSYDNNYGYTF
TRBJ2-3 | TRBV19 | CASSIEGPAGGQTDTQYF
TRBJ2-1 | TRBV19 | CASSLQEHQYNEQFF
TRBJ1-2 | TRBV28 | CASSSPGTGTYYGYTF
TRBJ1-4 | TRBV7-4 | CASSFEKSLLSGETTNEKLFF
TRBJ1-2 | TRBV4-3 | CASSQRTGRGGYTF
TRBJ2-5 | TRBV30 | CAWTPPGDRDQETQYF
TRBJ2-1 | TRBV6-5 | CASSQGRNEQFF
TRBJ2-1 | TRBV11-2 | CASRGGPGQVYAYQDEQFF
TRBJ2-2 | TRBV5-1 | CASSLGVETGNTGELFF
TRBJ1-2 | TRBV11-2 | CASSLTDTGGYGYTF
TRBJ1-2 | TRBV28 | CASSPSQGGAWYGYTF
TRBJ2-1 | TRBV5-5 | CASSSSRTYRTSSYNEQFF
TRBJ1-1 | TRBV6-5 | CASSYSFRVDTEAFF
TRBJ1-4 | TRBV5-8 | CASSFLPREKLFF
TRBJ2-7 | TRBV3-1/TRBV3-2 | CASSGRVTGEHEQYF
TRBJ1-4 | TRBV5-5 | CASSFGTGNEKLFF
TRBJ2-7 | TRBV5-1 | CASSLELAGSEQYF
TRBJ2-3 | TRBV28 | CASRGWRLAGGTSTDTQYF
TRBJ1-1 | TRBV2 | CAGGTDTNTEAFF
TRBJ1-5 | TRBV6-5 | CASSYRTGVNQPQHF
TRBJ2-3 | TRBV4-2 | CASSQVGTSGGTSDTQYF
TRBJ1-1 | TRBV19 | CASSSQQDRGKAFF
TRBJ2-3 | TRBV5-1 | CASSLVPSLSTDTQYF
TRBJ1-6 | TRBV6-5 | CASRLTGDNSPLHF
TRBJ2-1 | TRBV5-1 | CASSGDTSGGASEQFF
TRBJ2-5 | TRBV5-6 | CASSLLAGARQETQYF
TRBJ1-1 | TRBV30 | CAWIIKGGGTEAFF
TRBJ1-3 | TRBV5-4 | CASSLNAFSGNTIYF
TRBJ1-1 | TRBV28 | CASSLVRGNTEAFF
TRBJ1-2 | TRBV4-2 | CASSQGPRGPANYGYTF
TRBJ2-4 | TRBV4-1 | CASSQDPQGAGIQYF
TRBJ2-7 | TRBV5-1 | CASSLRDRDNEQYF
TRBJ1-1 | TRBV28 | CASSSPKNTEAFF
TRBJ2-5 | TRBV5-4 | CASSSPGLARETQYF
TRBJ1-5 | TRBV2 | CASRTVSNQPQHF
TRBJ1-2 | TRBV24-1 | CATGEEGFNGYTF